Following are 18 T cell receptor beta chains from one sample sequenced in a study of blood T cell repertoires in COVID-19. The protocol was immunoSEQ multiplex PCR, while the TCRdb copy is restricted to in-frame clones and leaves out a portion. The data show approximately 220,000 clones, around four fifths seen once. The sample consisted of peripheral blood. These receptor sequences come from a woman aged 55-70 years who had recovered from COVID-19.

The rearrangement uses TRBV12-3 or TRBV12-4 and TRBJ2-7; 7 bases agree with TRBD1. The V gene end was trimmed by 8 bases and the J gene end by 0 bases; junction bases not matched to a gene: 4. This CDR3 region has 13 residues. CDR3 nucleotides: TGTGCCAGCGCCTGGGACAGCTCCTACGAGCAGTACTTC. Amino acid sequence: CASAWDSSYEQYF.

The chain combines TRBV3-1 (or the pseudogene TRBV3-2) with TRBJ2-3; TRBD2 might be the D (5 bases). Trimming pared 4 bases from V and 4 bases from J, leaving 21 bases between. CDR1 LGHDT and CDR2 YNNKEL come from the germline V gene (reference sequence). The CDR3 length is 17 residues. The CDR3 loop reads CASSPPRWRARADTQYF. The CDR3 DNA reads TGTGCCAGCAGCCCCCCACGGTGGCGGGCTAGGGCAGATACGCAGTATTTT.

This chain joins TRBV7-9 and TRBJ2-2; 9 nucleotides line up with TRBD2. Germline CDR1 and CDR2: SEHNR and FQNEAQ (reference sequence). The V gene end was trimmed by 4 bases and the J gene end by 5 bases; junction bases not matched to a gene: 11. The CDR3 is 17 residues long. This CDR3 reads CASSSRGAGGPTGELFF. The CDR3 DNA reads as TGTGCCAGCAGCTCCCGGGGCGCGGGGGGGCCAACCGGGGAGCTGTTTTTT. Full variable domain (remainder filled in from reference TRBV7-9 and TRBJ2-2): DTGVSQNPRHKITKRGQNVTFRCDPISEHNRLYWYRQTLGQGPEFLTYFQNEAQLEKSRLLSDRFSAERPKGSFSTLEIQRTEQGDSAMYLCASSSRGAGGPTGELFFGEGSRLTVL.

The chain combines TRBV6-5 with TRBJ1-2; TRBD1 matches 10 bases. The CDR3 runs 15 residues. V was clipped by 0 bases and J by 9 bases; unmatched bases: 7. The germline V gene has CDR1 MNHEY and CDR2 SVGAGI. CDR3 sequence reads: CASSYSMTGGASYTF. As DNA, the CDR3 is TGTGCCAGCAGTTACTCTATGACAGGGGGCGCGAGCTACACCTTC.

This chain connects TRBV6-6 to TRBJ2-7, with 8 positions matching TRBD1. Germline values: CDR1 MNHNY, CDR2 SVGAGI (reference sequence). Trimming removed 4 bases from V and 3 bases from J; junction bases left unmatched: 8. CDR3 size: 15 residues. This CDR3 is CASSSSRTGLYEQYF. CDR3 DNA sequence: TGTGCCAGCAGTTCCTCCCGGACAGGGCTCTACGAGCAGTACTTC.

The V and J genes are TRBV3-1 (or the pseudogene TRBV3-2) and TRBJ2-3, with 11 bases lining up with TRBD2. Losses at the gene ends were 3 bases for V and 6 bases for J; bases not matched to a gene: 23. Germline V gene lookup returns CDR1 LGHDT and CDR2 YNNKEL (reference sequence). CDR3 length equals 21 residues. The CDR3 DNA is TGTGCCAGCAGCCAGAATCTGGGGAAAAAACTAGCGGGGGCCCAGGGGGATACGCAGTATTTT. Translation gives CASSQNLGKKLAGAQGDTQYF.

The chain uses TRBV2 and TRBJ2-2, with a weak D call TRBD2 (6 bases). Looked up from germline, CDR1 is SNHLY and CDR2 is FYNNEI. The CDR3 is made up of 13 amino acids. The germline V and J ends were trimmed by 6 bases and 7 bases, with 12 bases remaining between them. The DNA of the CDR3 is TGTGCCAGCAGGGCCGGGGGTGGCGGGGAGCTGTTTTTT. As protein: CASRAGGGGELFF.

The gene calls are TRBV25-1 and TRBJ2-1, with 8 bases aligning to TRBD2. Germline V CDR1 and CDR2: MGHDK, SYGVNS. J was trimmed by 5 bases and V by 1 base; bases with no gene match: 13. The CDR3 is 18 amino acids. The CDR3 nucleotides are TGTGCCAGCAGTGAATGGAAGGGACGAGCGGGGGATAACAATGAGCAGTTCTTC. It translates to CASSEWKGRAGDNNEQFF.

This clone was seen a single time. V and J are TRBV6-6 and TRBJ1-4, with 10 positions matching TRBD1. The CDR3 sequence is 17 residues long. Germline CDR1 reads MNHNY; CDR2 reads SVGAGI (reference sequence). V lost 5 bases to trimming and J lost 7 bases; unmatched junction nucleotides: 13. The CDR3: CASSPIRETGGREKLFF. The CDR3 bases are TGTGCCAGCAGTCCAATCCGTGAGACAGGGGGCCGTGAAAAACTGTTTTTT.

The chain combines TRBV23-1 with TRBJ1-5, with D possibly TRBD1 on 6 matching bases. Being an ORF, TRBV23-1 has a function that is uncertain. V lost 5 bases and J 1 base, leaving 21 bases between the germline ends. The CDR3 has 18 amino acids. The CDR3 region has the DNA TGCGCCAGCAGTAGGGATGGGAAGGGCGGACAGAGCAATCAGCCCCAGCATTTT. Translation gives CASSRDGKGGQSNQPQHF.

The chain carries TRBV3-1 (or the pseudogene TRBV3-2) and TRBJ2-1, with unresolved D. CDR3 length equals 12 residues. CDR1 is LGHDT and CDR2 is YNNKEL in the germline V gene (reference sequence). V lost 5 bases and J 7 bases, leaving 9 bases between the germline ends. CDR3 amino acids: CASSNLGNEQFF. In DNA, the CDR3 is TGTGCCAGCAGCAACCTAGGAAATGAGCAGTTCTTC.

The rearrangement links TRBV5-1 to TRBJ2-3; D possibly corresponds to TRBD1 (5 bases). CDR3 length: 14 residues. Looked up from germline, CDR1 is SGHRS and CDR2 is YFSETQ. Trimming took off 5 bases at V and 1 base at J, with 11 bases between the two ends. The CDR3: CASSQGAGTDTQYF. For the CDR3, the DNA is TGCGCCAGCAGTCAGGGTGCCGGCACAGATACGCAGTATTTT.

This rearrangement joins TRBV18 to TRBJ2-2, with D hard to call. The germline V gene has CDR1 KGHSH and CDR2 LQKENI. This CDR3 has 13 residues. The V and J ends lost 5 bases and 6 bases respectively, with 10 bases between them. CDR3: CASSSERAGELFF. The CDR3 region has the DNA TGTGCCAGCTCATCCGAACGGGCCGGGGAGCTGTTTTTT.

The rearrangement links TRBV27 to TRBJ1-3; 10 bases fit TRBD1. V gave up 6 bases and J gave up 3 bases; unmatched junction bases: 2. The CDR3 runs 14 residues. CDR1 MNHEY and CDR2 SMNVEV come from the germline V gene (reference sequence). The chain's CDR3 is CASRGTGVGNTIYF. DNA for the CDR3: TGTGCCAGCAGAGGGACAGGGGTTGGAAACACCATATATTTT.

The chain joins TRBV11-2 to TRBJ2-5, with a weak D call TRBD1 (7 bases). Trimming cost V 5 bases and J 1 base, with 14 bases left between them. The CDR3 loop spans 15 amino acids. Germline V gene data show CDR1 as SGHAT and CDR2 as FQNNGV. Here the CDR3 reads CASSPGGGFQETQYF. In DNA form, the CDR3 reads TGTGCCAGCAGCCCCGGAGGGGGCTTCCAAGAGACCCAGTACTTC.

This clone was seen repeatedly, ten times or more. This chain links TRBV7-8 with TRBJ2-7, with D possibly TRBD2 on 6 matching bases. The V and J ends lost 5 bases and 5 bases respectively, with 22 bases between them. CDR1 and CDR2 from the germline V gene are SGHVS and FQNEAQ. This CDR3 region has 16 residues. CDR3 in DNA: TGTGCCAGCAGCCCCGGACTACTCCTTCAGGCCAACGAGCAGTACTTC. Translating it yields CASSPGLLLQANEQYF.

This chain joins TRBV10-3 and TRBJ1-5; 7 nucleotides agree with TRBD1. V shed 1 base, J shed 0 bases, and the junction held 12 bases outside the gene matches. The length of the CDR3 is 19 residues. The germline gives CDR1 ENHRY, CDR2 SYGVKD. As DNA, the CDR3 is TGTGCCATCAGTGAGTTTGACAGGGCTTCTCTCTCTAGCAATCAGCCCCAGCATTTT. This codes for CAISEFDRASLSSNQPQHF.

The chain couples TRBV18 to TRBJ2-3; D is perhaps TRBD1 (6 bases). Looked up from germline, CDR1 is KGHSH and CDR2 is LQKENI. With 1 base removed from V and 6 bases from J, the gap between germline ends came to 11 bases. This CDR3 comprises 14 residues. CDR3 in DNA: TGTGCCAGCTCACCACGGAACAGGGTGGATACGCAGTATTTT. This encodes CASSPRNRVDTQYF.